Listed below are T cell receptor beta chains from one sample, sequenced in a study of blood T cell repertoires in COVID-19. The protocol was immunoSEQ multiplex PCR, while the TCRdb copy is restricted to in-frame clones and leaves out a portion. Here the sample spans about 160,000 clones, approximately 88% being singletons. The sequenced material came from peripheral blood. Receptors were obtained from a woman aged 60-70 years who had recovered from COVID-19. The CDR3 runs from the conserved cysteine through the conserved F or W. A D gene is named only where the DNA matches it firmly. Rows give clone size only sometimes, using once, few, many, or a class for an expanded clone.

V gene	clone size	J gene	D gene	CDR3 DNA	CDR3 protein
TRBV5-1	-	TRBJ2-5	TRBD2	TGCGCCAGCAGCTTGGAGGCGGGGGGCCTTTGGGAGACCCAGTACTTC	CASSLEAGGLWETQYF
TRBV6-1	-	TRBJ2-3	TRBD2	TGTGCCAGCAGTGCCAAGAGCGGGGCAATCACAGATACGCAGTATTTT	CASSAKSGAITDTQYF
TRBV4-2	-	TRBJ2-5	-	TGTGCCAGCAGCCAAGGCCTAGCCGATGGTGGGACCCAGTACTTC	CASSQGLADGGTQYF
TRBV27	-	TRBJ2-7	-	TGTGCCAGCAGTTCACAGTCCTACGAGCAGTACTTC	CASSSQSYEQYF
TRBV19	-	TRBJ2-1	TRBD1	TGTGCCAGTGTGGGACAGGGCTATGAGCAGTTCTTC	CASVGQGYEQFF
TRBV3-1/TRBV3-2	-	TRBJ1-2	-	TGTGCCAGCAGCCAAGGGGGGCTTGGTGGCTACACCTTC	CASSQGGLGGYTF
TRBV7-8	once	TRBJ1-5	-	TGTGCCAGCAGCTTAGGAGTGTCGGATCAGCCCCAGCATTTT	CASSLGVSDQPQHF
TRBV6-5	-	TRBJ2-7	TRBD1	TGTGCCAGCAGGGGCCCCGGGACAGTCTACGAGCAGTACTTC	CASRGPGTVYEQYF
TRBV10-2	-	TRBJ1-2	TRBD1	TGCGCCAGCAGCCGTACAGGGGCCGATGGCTACACCTTC	CASSRTGADGYTF
TRBV6-4	-	TRBJ2-1	TRBD2	TGTGCCAGCAGTGTGACTAGCGGGGGTTCGGAGCAGTTCTTC	CASSVTSGGSEQFF
TRBV6-2/TRBV6-3	many	TRBJ1-2	TRBD1	TGTGCCAGCAGTCCCGGGACAGGGGGATGGAACTATGGCTACACCTTC	CASSPGTGGWNYGYTF
TRBV19	once	TRBJ1-2	TRBD1	TGTGCCAGTAGTCGCATACCGACAGGGGACTATGGCTACACCTTC	CASSRIPTGDYGYTF
TRBV2	-	TRBJ2-1	TRBD1	TGTGCCAGCAGTGGACAGGGGACATACTCCTACAATGAGCAGTTCTTC	CASSGQGTYSYNEQFF
TRBV19	-	TRBJ2-5	-	TGTGCCAGTAGTTCATACCCGGGGATAACTCAAGAGACCCAGTACTTC	CASSSYPGITQETQYF
TRBV28	-	TRBJ1-1	-	TGTGCCAGCAGTTTGGGGGGAGGTCGCACTGAAGCTTTCTTT	CASSLGGGRTEAFF
TRBV10-3	-	TRBJ1-1	-	TGTGCCATCTCGGCGCGGCTGAACACTGAAGCTTTCTTT	CAISARLNTEAFF
TRBV6-5	-	TRBJ2-7	-	TGTGCCAGCGGAAGAACCGGGACACCCTACGAGCAGTACTTC	CASGRTGTPYEQYF
TRBV10-3	-	TRBJ1-6	-	TGTGCCATCAGTGACCCGACCCGGGGGTATTCACCCCTCCACTTT	CAISDPTRGYSPLHF
TRBV5-4	few	TRBJ2-5	TRBD1	TGTGCCAGCAGCTCAAGGGACAGGGTACACGAGACCCAGTACTTC	CASSSRDRVHETQYF
TRBV19	-	TRBJ1-6	TRBD1	TGTGCCAGTAGTGTGGGACAGGGAAATTCACCCCTCCACTTT	CASSVGQGNSPLHF
TRBV4-2	-	TRBJ2-6	-	TGTGCCAGCAGCCAAGGGCGGGACTCTGGGGCCAACGTCCTGACTTTC	CASSQGRDSGANVLTF
TRBV2	-	TRBJ1-6	TRBD1	TGTGCCAGCAGCGAAGGACAGGGGGTTTATTCACCCCTCCACTTT	CASSEGQGVYSPLHF
TRBV11-1	once	TRBJ2-4	-	TGTGCCAGCAGCTTAGCGGGGGCTGCCAAAAACATTCAGTACTTC	CASSLAGAAKNIQYF
TRBV3-1/TRBV3-2	many	TRBJ2-2	-	TGTGCCAGCAACACGTTGACCGGGGAGCTGTTTTTT	CASNTLTGELFF